The 27 T cell receptor beta chains below come from one sample, sequenced in a study of post-analysis software for immune sequencing data. The study's findings and limits: Five or six TRBV segments appeared more often in patients than in controls, and TRBV5-6, TRBV5-1 and TRBV20-1 were among these.

Sequencing libraries made from TCR beta cDNA carried unique molecular identifiers. TCRdb re-called the PCR reads with MiXCR, one entry per CDR3 protein. Of some 690,000 distinct CDR3 sequences listed, approximately 30% are singletons. These receptors' antigens are unknown. Source material: blood. The receptors come from a girl under 18 with multiple sclerosis.

On this clonotype: It may be a read error: a sequence one base away is much more abundant. The chain is built from TRBV27 and TRBJ2-7; 8 nucleotides line up with TRBD2. V lost 8 bases to trimming and J lost 6 bases; unmatched junction nucleotides: 6. Germline CDR1 and CDR2: MNHEY and SMNVEV (reference sequence). The CDR3 has 12 residues. In DNA, the CDR3 is TGTGCCAGCGCCAGAGCGGGAGTCGAGCAGTACTTC. This codes for CASARAGVEQYF.

This sequence joins TRBV14 and TRBJ1-2, with 10 bases identical to TRBD1. From germline, CDR1 is SGHDN and CDR2 FVKESK. V gave up 5 bases and J gave up 3 bases; unmatched junction bases: 6. There are 15 residues in the CDR3. The CDR3 sequence is CASSFRTGGHYGYTF. Written as DNA, the CDR3 is TGTGCCAGCAGCTTCCGGACAGGGGGGCACTATGGCTACACCTTC. Full variable domain (remainder filled in from reference TRBV14 and TRBJ1-2): EAGVTQFPSHSVIEKGQTVTLRCDPISGHDNLYWYRRVMGKEIKFLLHFVKESKQDESGMPNNRFLAERTGGTYSTLKVQPAELEDSGVYFCASSFRTGGHYGYTFGSGTRLTVV.

The chain couples TRBV25-1 to TRBJ2-1; 7 bases are a match to TRBD2. V lost 1 base, J lost 10 bases, and 13 bases stayed unmatched. CDR1 and CDR2 (germline): MGHDK, SYGVNS. CDR3 length equals 16 residues. This CDR3 reads CASSESAGVEVWEQFF. In DNA form, the CDR3 reads TGTGCCAGCAGTGAATCGGCGGGGGTGGAGGTTTGGGAGCAGTTCTTC.

This chain links TRBV7-2 with TRBJ2-1; the match to TRBD2 covers 16 bases. The CDR3 extends over 19 amino acids. Germline V gives CDR1 SGHTA, CDR2 FQGNSA. V shed 4 bases and J 6 bases; nucleotides not matched to a gene: 12. CDR3 protein: CASSSFGTGTSGRANEQFF. CDR3 nucleotide sequence: TGTGCCAGCAGCTCTTTCGGGACCGGGACTAGCGGGAGGGCCAATGAGCAGTTCTTC. The full variable domain, completed using reference TRBV7-2 and TRBJ2-1, is GAGVSQSPSNKVTEKGKDVELRCDPISGHTALYWYRQSLGQGLEFLIYFQGNSAPDKSGLPSDRFSAERTGGSVSTLTIQRTQQEDSAVYLCASSSFGTGTSGRANEQFFGPGTRLTVL.

There are many counts of this clonotype. The chain is built from TRBV29-1 and TRBJ1-2; no reliable D call. Germline V gene data show CDR1 as SQVTM and CDR2 as ANQGSEA. The V end lost 4 bases, the J end lost 0 bases, and 12 bases lay between the germline ends. CDR3 size: 14 residues. The CDR3 nucleotides are TGCAGCGTTGGGAGGACGGTAGCTAACTATGGCTACACCTTC. This sequence encodes CSVGRTVANYGYTF.

V is TRBV15 and J is TRBJ1-6; 7 bases align to TRBD1. Unmatched junction bases numbered 3, after V lost 3 bases and J lost 7 bases. Germline CDR1 LNHNV, CDR2 YYDKDF (reference sequence). This CDR3 is built from 14 residues. The CDR3 region is CATSRGQTNSPLHF. The CDR3 nucleotides read TGTGCCACCAGCAGGGGACAGACAAATTCACCCCTCCACTTT.

The V gene is TRBV7-8, the J gene TRBJ1-6, with 7 positions matching TRBD1. The germline V gene encodes CDR1 SGHVS and CDR2 FQNEAQ. The CDR3 sequence is 16 residues long. With 0 bases clipped from V and 7 bases from J, the junction kept 6 bases outside the gene matches. The CDR3 coding sequence is TGTGCCAGCAGCTTAGCACGACAGGGTGGGAATTCACCCCTCCACTTT. Protein sequence: CASSLARQGGNSPLHF.

This clonotype was counted ten times or more. The chain combines TRBV5-1 with TRBJ2-5, with 8 bases lining up with TRBD2. Germline CDR1 and CDR2: SGHRS and YFSETQ. V shed 3 bases and J 7 bases; nucleotides not matched to a gene: 8. The CDR3 totals 14 residues. For the CDR3, the DNA is TGCGCCAGCAGCTCCGGGACTAGTGACGCGACCCAGTACTTC. This codes for CASSSGTSDATQYF.

The chain joins TRBV27 to TRBJ1-5, with a tentative D call TRBD1 (5 bases). The CDR3 contains 17 residues. V lost 5 bases and J lost 6, with 23 bases in between. Per germline, CDR1 MNHEY and CDR2 SMNVEV (reference sequence). CDR3 nucleotides: TGTGCCAGCAGTCCCACCACCCAGGGTTTGAAGGGTCAGCCCCAGCATTTT. This encodes CASSPTTQGLKGQPQHF.

There are many counts of this clonotype. The rearrangement links TRBV12-3 or TRBV12-4 to TRBJ2-7, with TRBD2 matching over 7 bases. V lost 5 bases and J lost 2; bases outside the gene matches: 6. The CDR3 loop spans 14 amino acids. The CDR3 nucleotides are TGTGCCAGCAGTGAACGGGGGGTTACCTACGAGCAGTACTTC. Protein product: CASSERGVTYEQYF.

The sample holds a few counts of this clonotype. The J gene is TRBJ2-1, the V gene TRBV7-2; 7 bases map to TRBD2. Trimming at V came to 3 bases and at J to 3 bases, leaving 8 bases not matched to a gene. Germline V gives CDR1 SGHTA, CDR2 FQGNSA. The CDR3 spans 16 residues. In nucleotides, the CDR3 is TGTGCCAGCAGCTTGGTTAGCGGGCTCCTCTACAATGAGCAGTTCTTC. Translated, it gives CASSLVSGLLYNEQFF.

The CDR3 spells CASSLATDSLYGYTF. CDR3 nucleotides: TGTGCCAGCAGTTTGGCCACAGACAGCCTCTATGGCTACACCTTC. This rearrangement joins TRBV27 to TRBJ1-2; TRBD1 is a possible D gene (5 bases). The CDR3 loop spans 15 amino acids. Germline lookup yields CDR1 MNHEY and CDR2 SMNVEV (reference sequence). Trimming removed 3 bases at V and 4 bases at J, with 15 bases between.

A remark on this clonotype: Relative to the germline gene, one junction end is altered; a read error may explain this. V gene TRBV6-5 combines with J gene TRBJ2-1, with 14 positions matching TRBD2. Germline V gene data show CDR1 as MNHEY and CDR2 as SVGAGI. The CDR3 consists of 14 residues. The CDR3 DNA sequence: TGTGCCAGCAGTGCGGGACTAGCGGGAGTCATTCGTATCTTC. Protein product: CASSAGLAGVIRIF.

This clonotype was seen more than once but under ten times. J is TRBJ2-1 and V is TRBV11-2; D gene uncertain. This CDR3 contains 15 residues. Trimming stripped 4 bases from V and 13 bases from J, with 23 bases between. Germline CDR1 SGHAT, CDR2 FQNNGV. CDR3 sequence reads: CASSSSGQSVETQFF. CDR3 nucleotide sequence: TGTGCCAGCAGCTCTAGTGGGCAGAGCGTGGAGACCCAGTTCTTC.

The table lists this clonotype with a few counts. The chain carries TRBV4-1 and TRBJ2-2; 7 nucleotides agree with TRBD2. With 4 bases clipped from V and 3 bases from J, the junction kept 5 bases outside the gene matches. This CDR3 contains 15 residues. Looked up from germline, CDR1 is MGHRA and CDR2 is YSYEKL. The CDR3: CASSPWTSYTGELFF. CDR3 DNA: TGCGCCAGCAGCCCGTGGACTAGTTACACCGGGGAGCTGTTTTTT.

This chain links TRBV28 with TRBJ1-5, with D possibly being TRBD1 (6 bases). The CDR3 loop spans 14 amino acids. Trimming shortened V by 10 bases and J by 6 bases, and 19 bases separated the two germline ends. The V gene's germline CDR1 is MDHEN and CDR2 SYDVKM. CDR3 sequence reads: CATWGAGRIQPQHF. The CDR3 DNA reads TGTGCCACCTGGGGGGCGGGGAGGATTCAGCCCCAGCATTTT.

The rearrangement joins TRBV20-1 to TRBJ2-1; 12 bases agree with TRBD2. The CDR3 consists of 13 residues. V trimming: 3 bases; J trimming: 9 bases; junction bases outside the gene matches: 3. CDR1 and CDR2 (germline): DFQATT, SNEGSKA (reference sequence). The chain's CDR3 is CSASLAGGLEQFF. Here the CDR3 DNA reads TGCAGTGCTAGCCTAGCGGGGGGGCTTGAGCAGTTCTTC.

As regards this clonotype: The junction and the germline gene differ at one end; a read error may be behind it. J is TRBJ2-3 and V is TRBV20-1; D remains ambiguous. Germline V gives CDR1 DFQATT, CDR2 SNEGSKA (reference sequence). This CDR3 region has 13 residues. CDR3 residues: CNAKGPGRDTQYF. The CDR3 region has the DNA TGCAATGCTAAGGGCCCAGGACGAGATACGCAGTATTTT.

This clonotype came up many times. This rearrangement joins TRBV29-1 to TRBJ2-5; the D call may be TRBD1 or TRBD2 (7 bases each). The CDR3 totals 11 residues. Germline lookup yields CDR1 SQVTM and CDR2 ANQGSEA. The CDR3 DNA is TGCAGTGCAGGGGGGGCAGAGACCCAGTACTTC. Protein sequence: CSAGGAETQYF.

This clonotype was observed at least ten times. This chain uses TRBV7-8 with TRBJ2-7; D possibly corresponds to TRBD2 (6 bases). In germline, CDR1 is SGHVS, CDR2 FQNEAQ. V was shortened by 0 bases and J by 0 bases, with 15 bases between the two germline ends. The CDR3 spans 17 residues. CDR3 residues: CASSLAVTRTSSYEQYF. In DNA form, the CDR3 reads TGTGCCAGCAGCTTAGCGGTGACTAGAACGAGCTCCTACGAGCAGTACTTC.

This clonotype was recorded a few times. This rearrangement joins TRBV6-6 to TRBJ1-4; D unclear. Trimming pared 7 bases from V and 0 bases from J, leaving 6 bases between. Looked up from germline, CDR1 is MNHNY and CDR2 is SVGAGI (reference sequence). This CDR3 spans 13 amino acids. The chain's CDR3 is CASKRSTNEKLFF. The CDR3, as DNA: TGTGCCAGCAAGAGATCAACTAATGAAAAACTGTTTTTT.

This clonotype showed up just a few times. V is TRBV7-9 and J is TRBJ2-1; 8 positions agree with TRBD2. CDR1 is SEHNR, CDR2 FQNEAQ, per germline (reference sequence). V gave up 4 bases and J gave up 1 base; unmatched junction bases: 6. This CDR3 has 16 residues. CDR3 loop: CASSSTRGGSYNEQFF. Written as DNA, the CDR3 is TGTGCCAGCAGCTCGACCCGCGGGGGGTCCTACAATGAGCAGTTCTTC.

This clonotype was found a few times. The V call is TRBV4-1, the J call TRBJ1-5, with D perhaps matching TRBD1 (6 bases). Germline CDR1 is MGHRA and CDR2 is YSYEKL. V shed 0 bases and J shed 7 bases, with 7 bases lying between them. The CDR3 length is 13 residues. Here the CDR3 DNA reads TGCGCCAGCAGCCAAGAAGGGGGGCAGCCCCAGCATTTT. Translating gives CASSQEGGQPQHF.

This rearrangement joins TRBV6-6 to TRBJ1-1; tentatively, D is TRBD1 (5 bases). This CDR3 is built from 15 residues. V lost 7 bases, J lost 5 bases, and 20 bases lay in between. Germline assignment: CDR1 MNHNY and CDR2 SVGAGI (reference sequence). CDR3 residues: CASNNNRGSGTEAFF. In DNA form, the CDR3 reads TGTGCCAGCAATAATAATAGGGGCTCGGGGACTGAAGCTTTCTTT.

This clonotype was seen more than once but under ten times. This sequence joins TRBV6-1 and TRBJ2-1, with D possibly being TRBD2 (6 bases). The CDR3 loop spans 17 amino acids. V was clipped by 2 bases and J by 0 bases, with 14 bases between them. Germline CDR1 is MNHNS and CDR2 is SASEGT. CDR3 in amino acids: CASSEFQRASSYNEQFF. DNA of the CDR3: TGTGCCAGCAGTGAATTCCAGCGGGCCAGCTCCTACAATGAGCAGTTCTTC.

The J gene is TRBJ2-1, the V gene TRBV12-5; 10 bases agree with TRBD1. Gene TRBJ2-7 matches the end of the DNA better, so the J call may be wrong. The CDR3 consists of 15 residues. The germline V gene has CDR1 LGHNT and CDR2 FRNRAP. The CDR3 spells CASGSPWDRGHEQYF. The CDR3 DNA sequence: TGTGCTAGTGGTTCCCCGTGGGACAGGGGTCACGAGCAGTACTTC.

The rearrangement joins TRBV2 to TRBJ1-2, with unresolved D. This CDR3 has 14 amino acids. V dropped 6 bases and J dropped 5 bases, with 16 bases sitting between them. The V gene's germline CDR1 is SNHLY and CDR2 FYNNEI. The CDR3 DNA reads TGTGCCAGCAGCGAAAGCGGGTTCCGTTATGGCTACACCTTC. This encodes CASSESGFRYGYTF.